One and the same sample provided the 4 T cell receptor beta chains below, sequenced in a study of technical replicates of blood from a few donors. Libraries were prepared by immunoSEQ multiplex PCR; TCRdb keeps only in-frame clonotypes and omits some of them. The data hold more than 45,000 clones, with roughly 91% observed a single time. Sequenced input: PBMCs. The origin of the receptors is a human donor in good health. Some clones in this sample may be carry-over from other donors' samples.

The chain uses TRBV5-1 and TRBJ2-3; a weak D match, TRBD1 (6 bases). Germline V gene data show CDR1 as SGHRS and CDR2 as YFSETQ. This CDR3 region has 15 residues. V shed 3 bases and J shed 0 bases, with 11 bases lying between them. The CDR3 DNA is TGCGCCAGCAGCTCGCAGGGGTCGAGCACAGATACGCAGTATTTT. Its translation is CASSSQGSSTDTQYF.

The CDR3 spells CASSYEGGYTEAFF. CDR3 coding DNA: TGTGCCAGCAGTTACGAAGGGGGTTACACTGAAGCTTTCTTT. This chain connects TRBV6-6 to TRBJ1-1; D is perhaps TRBD1 (6 bases). The V end lost 2 bases, the J end lost 3 bases, and 10 bases lay between the germline ends. The CDR3 is 14 amino acids. Germline CDR1 reads MNHNY; CDR2 reads SVGAGI (reference sequence).

The chain combines TRBV5-1 with TRBJ1-4, with 12 nucleotides matching TRBD1. The junction had 2 bases not matched to a gene; V was cut back by 2 bases and J by 0 bases. The CDR3 spans 17 residues. Germline V gene data show CDR1 as SGHRS and CDR2 as YFSETQ. This CDR3 reads CASSFGTGGATNEKLFF. In DNA form, the CDR3 reads TGCGCCAGCAGCTTCGGGACAGGGGGCGCAACTAATGAAAAACTGTTTTTT.

This chain uses TRBV27 with TRBJ1-4, with a weak D call TRBD1 (6 bases). CDR3 size: 13 residues. Looked up from germline, CDR1 is MNHEY and CDR2 is SMNVEV (reference sequence). Trimming stripped 5 bases from V and 8 bases from J, with 12 bases between. CDR3: CASSKTGQEKLFF. The DNA for the CDR3 is TGTGCCAGCAGTAAAACGGGACAAGAAAAACTGTTTTTT. Full variable domain (remainder filled in from reference TRBV27 and TRBJ1-4): EAQVTQNPRYLITVTGKKLTVTCSQNMNHEYMSWYRQDPGLGLRQIYYSMNVEVTDKGDVPEGYKVSRKEKRNFPLILESPSPNQTSLYFCASSKTGQEKLFFGSGTQLSVL.